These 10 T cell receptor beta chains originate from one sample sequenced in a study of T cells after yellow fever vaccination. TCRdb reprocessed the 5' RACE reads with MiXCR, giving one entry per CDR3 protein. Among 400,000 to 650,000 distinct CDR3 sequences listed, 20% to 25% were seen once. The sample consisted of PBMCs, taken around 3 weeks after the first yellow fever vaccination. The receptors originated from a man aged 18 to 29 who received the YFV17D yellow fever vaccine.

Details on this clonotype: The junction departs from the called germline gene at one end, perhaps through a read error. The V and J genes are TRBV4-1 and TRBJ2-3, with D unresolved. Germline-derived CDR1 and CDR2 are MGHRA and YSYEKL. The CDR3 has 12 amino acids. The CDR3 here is CASSVQADTLYF. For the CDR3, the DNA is TGCGCCAGCAGCGTTCAAGCAGATACGCTGTATTTT.

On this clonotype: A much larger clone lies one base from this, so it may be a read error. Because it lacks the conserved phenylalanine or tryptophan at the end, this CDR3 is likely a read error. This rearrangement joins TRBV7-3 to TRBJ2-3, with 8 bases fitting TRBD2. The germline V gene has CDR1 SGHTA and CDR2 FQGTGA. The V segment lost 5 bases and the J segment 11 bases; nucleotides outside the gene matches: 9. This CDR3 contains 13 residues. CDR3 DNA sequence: TGTGCCAGCAGCCCCCGCCGGGGGGGGGGGCAGTATTCT. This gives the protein CASSPRRGGGQYS.

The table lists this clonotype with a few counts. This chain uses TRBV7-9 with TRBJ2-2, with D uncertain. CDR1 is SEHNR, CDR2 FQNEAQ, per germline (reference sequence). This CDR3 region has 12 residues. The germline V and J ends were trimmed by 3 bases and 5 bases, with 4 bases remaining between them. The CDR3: CASSFWTGELFF. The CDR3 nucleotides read TGTGCCAGCAGCTTCTGGACCGGGGAGCTGTTTTTT.

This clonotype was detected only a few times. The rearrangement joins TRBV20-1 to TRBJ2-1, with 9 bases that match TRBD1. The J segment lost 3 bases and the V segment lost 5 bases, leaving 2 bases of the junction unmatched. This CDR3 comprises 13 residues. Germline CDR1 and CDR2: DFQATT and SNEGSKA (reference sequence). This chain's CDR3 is CSARDRVYNEQFF. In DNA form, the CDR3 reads TGCAGTGCTCGGGACAGGGTCTACAATGAGCAGTTCTTC.

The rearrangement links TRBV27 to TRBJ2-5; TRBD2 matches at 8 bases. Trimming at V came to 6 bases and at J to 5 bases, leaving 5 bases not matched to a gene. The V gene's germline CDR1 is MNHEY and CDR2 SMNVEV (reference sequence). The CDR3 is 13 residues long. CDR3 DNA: TGTGCCAGCAGGCGGGGGGCGGCGGAGACCCAGTACTTC. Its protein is CASRRGAAETQYF.

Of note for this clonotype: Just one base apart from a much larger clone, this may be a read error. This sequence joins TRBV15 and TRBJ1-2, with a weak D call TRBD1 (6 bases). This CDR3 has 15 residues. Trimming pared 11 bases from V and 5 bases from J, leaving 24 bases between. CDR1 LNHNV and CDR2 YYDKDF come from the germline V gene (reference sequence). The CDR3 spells CAATGDLTGWYGYTF. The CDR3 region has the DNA TGTGCCGCGACCGGGGACCTCACAGGGTGGTATGGCTACACCTTC. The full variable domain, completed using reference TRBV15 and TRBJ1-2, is DAMVIQNPRYQVTQFGKPVTLSCSQTLNHNVMYWYQQKSSQAPKLLFHYYDKDFNNEADTPDNFQSRRPNTSFCFLDIRSPGLGDTAMYLCAATGDLTGWYGYTFGSGTRLTVV.

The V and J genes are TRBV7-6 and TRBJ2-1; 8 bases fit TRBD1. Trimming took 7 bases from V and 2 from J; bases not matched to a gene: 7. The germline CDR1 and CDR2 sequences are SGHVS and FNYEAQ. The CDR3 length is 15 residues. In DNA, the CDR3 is TGTGCCAGCATCCTATTGACAGGGGCCTACAATGAGCAGTTCTTC. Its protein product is CASILLTGAYNEQFF. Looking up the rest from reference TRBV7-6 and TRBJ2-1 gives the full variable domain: GAGVSQSPRYKVTKRGQDVALRCDPISGHVSLYWYRQALGQGPEFLTYFNYEAQQDKSGLPNDRFSAERPEGSISTLTIQRTEQRDSAMYRCASILLTGAYNEQFFGPGTRLTVL.

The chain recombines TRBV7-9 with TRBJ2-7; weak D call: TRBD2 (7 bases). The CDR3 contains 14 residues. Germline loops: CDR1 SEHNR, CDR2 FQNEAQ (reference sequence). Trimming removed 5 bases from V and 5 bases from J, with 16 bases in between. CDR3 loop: CASSHPGGLNEQYF. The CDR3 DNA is TGTGCCAGCAGCCACCCGGGGGGCCTCAACGAGCAGTACTTC.

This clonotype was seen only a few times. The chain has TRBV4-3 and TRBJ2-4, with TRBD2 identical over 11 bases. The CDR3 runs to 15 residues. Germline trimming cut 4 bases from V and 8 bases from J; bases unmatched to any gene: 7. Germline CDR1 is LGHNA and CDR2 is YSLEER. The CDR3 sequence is CASSPRGLAVDIQYF. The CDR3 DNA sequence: TGCGCCAGCAGCCCCCGGGGACTAGCGGTGGACATTCAGTACTTC.

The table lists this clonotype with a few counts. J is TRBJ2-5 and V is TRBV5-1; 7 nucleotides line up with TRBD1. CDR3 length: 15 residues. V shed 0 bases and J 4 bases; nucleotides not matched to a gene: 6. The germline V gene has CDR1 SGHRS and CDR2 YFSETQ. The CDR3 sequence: CASSLGDRVAETQYF. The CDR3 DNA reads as TGCGCCAGCAGCTTGGGTGACAGGGTAGCAGAGACCCAGTACTTC.